The 30 T cell receptor beta chains presented below share a single source sample, sequenced in a study of blood T cell repertoires in COVID-19. TCRdb keeps only in-frame clones here, not all; method: immunoSEQ multiplex PCR. The repertoire holds approximately 84,000 clones, with roughly 80% as singletons. The sample comprised peripheral blood. Source of these receptors: a human donor in a cohort sampled during active COVID-19.

The rearrangement links TRBV30 to TRBJ2-1, with TRBD1 matching over 9 bases. Germline V gives CDR1 GTSNPN, CDR2 SVGIG (reference sequence). The CDR3 loop spans 17 amino acids. V shed 0 bases and J 8 bases; nucleotides not matched to a gene: 14. The CDR3 loop reads CAWSVPGRPTGGYEQFF. The CDR3 nucleotides read TGTGCCTGGAGTGTACCCGGAAGGCCTACAGGGGGCTATGAGCAGTTCTTC.

The V gene is TRBV19, the J gene TRBJ1-5, with 7 bases fitting TRBD1. This CDR3 is 14 amino acids long. The germline V gene has CDR1 LNHDA and CDR2 SQIVND (reference sequence). V gave up 7 bases and J gave up 7 bases; unmatched junction bases: 10. CDR3 sequence (DNA): TGTGCCAGTACCCGAAGGGGGCGACAGCAGCCCCAGCATTTT. It specifies CASTRRGRQQPQHF.

This clone was seen just once. The V call is TRBV3-1 (or the pseudogene TRBV3-2), the J call TRBJ2-2; 9 nucleotides match TRBD1. Germline CDR1 LGHDT, CDR2 YNNKEL (reference sequence). The CDR3 spans 17 residues. Trimming took 2 bases from V and 7 from J; bases not matched to a gene: 11. The CDR3: CASSQHGQGRDGGELFF. The CDR3 bases are TGTGCCAGCAGCCAACATGGACAGGGGCGTGATGGCGGGGAGCTGTTTTTT.

J is TRBJ2-7 and V is TRBV28, with 7 bases that match TRBD1. Trimming at V came to 5 bases and at J to 0 bases, leaving 7 bases not matched to a gene. This CDR3 contains 15 residues. CDR1 MDHEN and CDR2 SYDVKM come from the germline V gene. CDR3 coding DNA: TGTGCCAGCAGTCCCGGGACAGAGAGCTCCTACGAGCAGTACTTC. Amino acid sequence: CASSPGTESSYEQYF.

This clone appeared a single time. The V gene is TRBV2, the J gene TRBJ2-1; the D gene is possibly TRBD2 (6 bases). CDR1 and CDR2 from the germline V gene are SNHLY and FYNNEI. The CDR3 consists of 16 residues. V gave up 4 bases and J gave up 7 bases, with 20 bases separating them. The CDR3 bases are TGTGCCAGCAGTGTCGGGGAGACTAGAATAAAAAATGAGCAGTTCTTC. This encodes CASSVGETRIKNEQFF.

The chain carries TRBV2 and TRBJ1-2; D is unresolved. CDR3 length equals 16 residues. CDR1 is SNHLY and CDR2 is FYNNEI in the germline V gene. Trimming stripped 4 bases from V and 4 bases from J, with 19 bases between. In DNA, the CDR3 is TGTGCCAGCAGTGTCAGAGATTCGGGGTCGGGCTATGGCTACACCTTC. Translated: CASSVRDSGSGYGYTF.

The rearrangement links TRBV19 to TRBJ2-4; D perhaps matches TRBD1 (6 bases). V dropped 1 base and J dropped 0 bases, with 7 bases sitting between them. This CDR3 comprises 15 residues. CDR1 is LNHDA, CDR2 SQIVND, per germline (reference sequence). The chain's CDR3 is CASSIGQVAKNIQYF. CDR3 nucleotides: TGTGCCAGTAGTATAGGACAGGTAGCCAAAAACATTCAGTACTTC. The complete variable domain, with remaining parts taken from reference TRBV19 and TRBJ2-4, reads DGGITQSPKYLFRKEGQNVTLSCEQNLNHDAMYWYRQDPGQGLRLIYYSQIVNDFQKGDIAEGYSVSREKKESFPLTVTSAQKNPTAFYLCASSIGQVAKNIQYFGAGTRLSVL.

This clone was detected once. The chain couples TRBV3-1 (or the pseudogene TRBV3-2) to TRBJ2-7; 9 bases are shared with TRBD2. The CDR3 has 16 residues. CDR1 is LGHDT, CDR2 YNNKEL, per germline (reference sequence). With V trimmed by 4 bases and J by 6 bases, 13 bases remained unmatched. CDR3 in DNA: TGTGCCAGCAGCCCCTTCATGATAGCGGGAGAGGGCGAGCAGTACTTC. Translation gives CASSPFMIAGEGEQYF.

This clone has more than one count but fewer than ten. This chain joins TRBV5-1 and TRBJ1-1; D possibly corresponds to TRBD1 (6 bases). Germline V gene lookup returns CDR1 SGHRS and CDR2 YFSETQ. V was clipped by 3 bases and J by 3 bases, with 12 bases between them. CDR3 length equals 14 residues. CDR3 in amino acids: CASSSNRAYTEAFF. As DNA, the CDR3 is TGCGCCAGCAGCTCCAACAGGGCCTACACTGAAGCTTTCTTT. The variable domain in full, with the rest retrieved from reference TRBV5-1 and TRBJ1-1, is KAGVTQTPRYLIKTRGQQVTLSCSPISGHRSVSWYQQTPGQGLQFLFEYFSETQRNKGNFPGRFSGRQFSNSRSEMNVSTLELGDSALYLCASSSNRAYTEAFFGQGTRLTVV.

The rearrangement joins TRBV24-1 to TRBJ2-3; TRBD1 matches 10 bases. The CDR3 is 14 amino acids. The germline V gene encodes CDR1 KGHDR and CDR2 SFDVKD. With 7 bases clipped from V and 2 bases from J, the junction kept 2 bases outside the gene matches. CDR3 DNA: TGTGCCACCAGGACAGGGGGCGTCACAGATACGCAGTATTTT. Translated: CATRTGGVTDTQYF.

This clone was counted a single time. The chain employs TRBV2 and TRBJ1-5, with 8 positions matching TRBD1. From germline, CDR1 is SNHLY and CDR2 FYNNEI. With V trimmed by 6 bases and J by 4 bases, 5 bases remained unmatched. This CDR3 contains 14 residues. CDR3 region: CASRAGQANQPQHF. Here the CDR3 DNA reads TGTGCCAGCAGGGCGGGACAGGCGAATCAGCCCCAGCATTTT. The full variable domain, its missing parts supplied by reference TRBV2 and TRBJ1-5, is EPEVTQTPSHQVTQMGQEVILRCVPISNHLYFYWYRQILGQKVEFLVSFYNNEISEKSEIFDDQFSVERPDGSNFTLKIRSTKLEDSAMYFCASRAGQANQPQHFGDGTRLSIL.

J is TRBJ1-1 and V is TRBV2; TRBD1 might be the D (5 bases). The germline V gene has CDR1 SNHLY and CDR2 FYNNEI. The CDR3 length is 13 residues. Trimming left V 3 bases short and J 7 bases short, with 12 bases between. CDR3 sequence reads: CASSDQGSGEAFF. The DNA for the CDR3 is TGTGCCAGCAGTGACCAGGGTTCTGGTGAAGCTTTCTTT.

The chain couples TRBV2 to TRBJ2-3, with a possible D match to TRBD1 (6 bases). Trimming cost V 7 bases and J 0 bases, with 26 bases left between them. Germline lookup yields CDR1 SNHLY and CDR2 FYNNEI. This CDR3 has 19 residues. The CDR3, as DNA: TGTGCCAGCACCCCACCCCCCAAACAGGGACCCGTTAGCACAGATACGCAGTATTTT. Translating it yields CASTPPPKQGPVSTDTQYF.

This chain connects TRBV7-9 to TRBJ2-3; tentatively, D is TRBD1 (6 bases). This CDR3 has 16 residues. The germline V gene encodes CDR1 SEHNR and CDR2 FQNEAQ (reference sequence). Trimming removed 4 bases at V and 6 bases at J, with 20 bases between. The CDR3 region has the DNA TGTGCCAGCAGCTCTAGCAGACAGGCCCGGAGGGATACGCAGTATTTT. It encodes CASSSSRQARRDTQYF.

The chain is built from TRBV5-1 and TRBJ1-6; D not resolved. Trimming shortened V by 3 bases and J by 3 bases, and 10 bases separated the two germline ends. The V gene's germline CDR1 is SGHRS and CDR2 YFSETQ. The CDR3 is 15 residues long. The CDR3 reads CASSWTPGYNSPLHF. For the CDR3, the DNA is TGCGCCAGCAGCTGGACTCCCGGCTATAATTCACCCCTCCACTTT. The whole variable domain, remainder taken from reference TRBV5-1 and TRBJ1-6, is KAGVTQTPRYLIKTRGQQVTLSCSPISGHRSVSWYQQTPGQGLQFLFEYFSETQRNKGNFPGRFSGRQFSNSRSEMNVSTLELGDSALYLCASSWTPGYNSPLHFGNGTRLTVT.

The chain joins TRBV7-9 to TRBJ2-3, with TRBD2 matching 11 bases. Germline trimming cut 5 bases from V and 2 bases from J; bases unmatched to any gene: 3. Germline assignment: CDR1 SEHNR and CDR2 FQNEAQ (reference sequence). The CDR3 sequence is 15 residues long. The CDR3 here is CASSRLAGLTDTQYF. The CDR3 DNA follows: TGTGCCAGCAGCCGACTAGCGGGACTCACAGATACGCAGTATTTT.

V usage is TRBV11-2 and J usage is TRBJ2-2, with TRBD2 matching over 10 bases. J was trimmed by 5 bases and V by 1 base; bases with no gene match: 4. This CDR3 contains 16 residues. CDR1 is SGHAT and CDR2 is FQNNGV in the germline V gene. The CDR3, as DNA: TGTGCCAGCAGCTTAGCTGCTAGCGGGAGAACCGGGGAGCTGTTTTTT. Translated: CASSLAASGRTGELFF.

The chain carries TRBV10-3 and TRBJ2-7; D might be TRBD1 (5 bases). Germline lookup yields CDR1 ENHRY and CDR2 SYGVKD. The CDR3 length is 12 residues. V gave up 4 bases and J gave up 4 bases, with 8 bases separating them. Written as DNA, the CDR3 is TGTGCCATCAGTGTTCAGGGTTACGAGCAGTACTTC. This sequence encodes CAISVQGYEQYF.

This clone appeared a single time. This chain links TRBV7-2 with TRBJ2-3; maybe TRBD1 (6 bases). V was clipped by 5 bases and J by 0 bases, with 9 bases between them. Germline CDR1 SGHTA, CDR2 FQGNSA. This CDR3 has 14 amino acids. The CDR3, as DNA: TGTGCCAGCAGCCAGGGGTCTAGCACAGATACGCAGTATTTT. Amino acid sequence: CASSQGSSTDTQYF.

The J gene is TRBJ2-5, the V gene TRBV9, with 12 positions matching TRBD2. The CDR3 contains 16 residues. V dropped 0 bases and J dropped 0; count of bases not matched to a gene: 0. The germline V gene encodes CDR1 SGDLS and CDR2 YYNGEE. CDR3 bases: TGTGCCAGCAGCGTAGGACTAGCGGGGGACCAAGAGACCCAGTACTTC. Translated: CASSVGLAGDQETQYF.

This clone showed up many times. The genes are TRBV18 and TRBJ2-7, with TRBD1 identical over 7 bases. The CDR3 extends over 13 amino acids. Trimming cost V 3 bases and J 3 bases; bases outside gene matches: 2. Germline CDR1 reads KGHSH; CDR2 reads LQKENI. The CDR3 spells CASSPGQNYEQYF. Written as DNA, the CDR3 is TGTGCCAGCTCACCGGGACAGAACTACGAGCAGTACTTC. The full variable domain, rest sourced from reference TRBV18 and TRBJ2-7, is NAGVMQNPRHLVRRRGQEARLRCSPMKGHSHVYWYRQLPEEGLKFMVYLQKENIIDESGMPKERFSAEFPKEGPSILRIQQVVRGDSAAYFCASSPGQNYEQYFGPGTRLTVT.

This rearrangement joins TRBV2 to TRBJ2-7; 14 bases match TRBD2. The V gene end was trimmed by 0 bases and the J gene end by 4 bases; junction bases not matched to a gene: 2. CDR3 length: 16 amino acids. Germline V CDR1 and CDR2: SNHLY, FYNNEI. The CDR3 coding sequence is TGTGCCAGCAGTGAAGCAGGGACTAGCGGGAGTTACGAGCAGTACTTC. Translation: CASSEAGTSGSYEQYF.

This clone was observed a handful of times. This chain uses TRBV18 with TRBJ2-1, with TRBD2 matching over 10 bases. Germline CDR1 reads KGHSH; CDR2 reads LQKENI. Germline trimming cut 2 bases from V and 9 bases from J; bases unmatched to any gene: 7. This CDR3 has 15 residues. The chain's CDR3 is CASSPVLAGVLEQFF. The CDR3 nucleotides read TGTGCCAGCTCACCAGTCCTAGCGGGAGTTCTTGAGCAGTTCTTC.

J is TRBJ1-6 and V is TRBV6-5; D gene uncertain. CDR1 is MNHEY and CDR2 is SVGAGI in the germline V gene. The CDR3 consists of 14 residues. V was clipped by 0 bases and J by 14 bases, with 14 bases between them. The CDR3 region is CASSYSGRASTLHF. The CDR3 DNA reads TGTGCCAGCAGTTACTCGGGGAGAGCGAGTACCCTCCACTTT.

The rearrangement uses TRBV4-1 and TRBJ1-1, with TRBD1 matching 7 bases. Germline values: CDR1 MGHRA, CDR2 YSYEKL. CDR3 length: 15 residues. Trimming at V came to 4 bases and at J to 0 bases, leaving 5 bases not matched to a gene. The CDR3 loop is CASSLPGQLNTEAFF. For the CDR3, the DNA is TGCGCCAGCAGCCTCCCGGGACAGCTGAACACTGAAGCTTTCTTT.

The rearrangement joins TRBV5-8 to TRBJ1-6; D perhaps matches TRBD1 (6 bases). Trimming cost V 4 bases and J 8 bases, with 16 bases left between them. Germline V gene data show CDR1 as SGHTS and CDR2 as YDEGEE. The CDR3 is 15 amino acids. CDR3 residues: CASSPRTVAYSPLHF. CDR3 bases: TGTGCCAGCAGCCCGCGGACAGTCGCCTATTCACCCCTCCACTTT. The full variable domain, with the rest looked up from reference TRBV5-8 and TRBJ1-6, is EAGVTQSPTHLIKTRGQQATLRCSPISGHTSVYWYQQALGLGLQFLLWYDEGEERNRGNFPPRFSGRQFPNYSSELNVNALELEDSALYLCASSPRTVAYSPLHFGNGTRLTVT.

The rearrangement links TRBV19 to TRBJ1-4; D perhaps matches TRBD1 (6 bases). Germline V lookup: CDR1 LNHDA, CDR2 SQIVND (reference sequence). The CDR3 loop spans 17 amino acids. V was cut by 6 bases and J by 7 bases, with 24 bases left in between. CDR3 sequence (DNA): TGTGCCAGTAGCCCTTCGGGACATCTAGTATGGGGTGAAAAACTGTTTTTT. This sequence encodes CASSPSGHLVWGEKLFF.

This clone showed up just once. The chain joins TRBV29-1 to TRBJ2-3; tentatively, D is TRBD1 (7 bases). The CDR3 is made up of 14 amino acids. The ends were cut back, 5 bases at V and 2 bases at J, with 14 bases in the middle. The V gene's germline CDR1 is SQVTM and CDR2 ANQGSEA. CDR3 region: CSVQPGGNTDTQYF. As DNA, the CDR3 is TGCAGCGTTCAACCAGGGGGGAACACAGATACGCAGTATTTT.

V usage is TRBV20-1 and J usage is TRBJ2-5, with D unresolved. V dropped 4 bases and J dropped 5 bases, with 8 bases sitting between them. There are 11 residues in the CDR3. Germline CDR1 is DFQATT and CDR2 is SNEGSKA (reference sequence). The CDR3: CSAKVEETQYF. CDR3 coding DNA: TGCAGTGCTAAGGTGGAGGAGACCCAGTACTTC.

This chain joins TRBV7-9 and TRBJ2-6; D is possibly TRBD1 (6 bases). Per the germline V gene, CDR1 is SEHNR and CDR2 is FQNEAQ (reference sequence). The CDR3 sequence is 19 residues long. The V gene lost 5 bases and the J gene lost 0 bases, with 20 bases spanning the gap. CDR3 region: CASSPPPSYRDSGANVLTF. The CDR3 DNA reads TGTGCCAGCAGCCCCCCACCCTCGTACAGGGACTCTGGGGCCAACGTCCTGACTTTC.